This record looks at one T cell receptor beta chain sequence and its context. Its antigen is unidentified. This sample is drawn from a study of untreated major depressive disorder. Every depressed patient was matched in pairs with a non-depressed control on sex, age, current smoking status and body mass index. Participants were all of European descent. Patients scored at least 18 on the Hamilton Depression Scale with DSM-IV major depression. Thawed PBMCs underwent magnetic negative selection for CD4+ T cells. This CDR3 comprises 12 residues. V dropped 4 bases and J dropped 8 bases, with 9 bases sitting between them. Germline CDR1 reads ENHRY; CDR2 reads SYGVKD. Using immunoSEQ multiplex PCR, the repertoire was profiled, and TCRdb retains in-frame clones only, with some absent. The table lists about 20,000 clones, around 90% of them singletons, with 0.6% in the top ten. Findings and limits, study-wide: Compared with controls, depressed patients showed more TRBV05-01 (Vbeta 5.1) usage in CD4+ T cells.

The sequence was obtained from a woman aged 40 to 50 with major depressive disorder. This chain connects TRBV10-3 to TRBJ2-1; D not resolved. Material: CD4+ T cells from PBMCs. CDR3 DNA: TGTGCCATCAGTGCGGGTAGTTATGAGCAGTTCTTC. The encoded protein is CAISAGSYEQFF.